This T cell receptor (beta chain) was retrieved from a study of OX40 agonist ivuxolimab in advanced cancers. Findings and caveats of the study: Partial responders dosed at 0.1-3.0 mg/kg displayed clonal expansion ranking among the lowest. CD4+ T cells averaged fewer expanded clones than CD8+ T cells.

This clone is labeled medium-sized (0.01 to 0.1%). The target antigen is unknown. Clones were read by immunoSEQ multiplex PCR, and TCRdb kept only the in-frame ones, dropping some. The data contain roughly 25,000 clones, around four fifths of them singletons. Source: CD4+ or CD8+ T cells sorted from blood, taken in a trial of the OX40 agonist ivuxolimab. This clonotype was sampled from an adult with an advanced solid tumor such as melanoma, head and neck, liver or kidney cancer.

CDR3 nucleotides: TGTGCCAGCAGTGTGCAGGAGAACACCGGGGAGCTGTTTTTT. This encodes CASSVQENTGELFF. This rearrangement joins TRBV6-4 to TRBJ2-2; no reliable D call. V was clipped by 4 bases and J by 1 base, with 7 bases between them. CDR3 length equals 14 residues. From germline, CDR1 is MRHNA and CDR2 SNTAGT.